This T cell receptor (beta chain) is from a study of shared clonotypes between healthy human individuals. Germline CDR1 reads MNHNY; CDR2 reads SVGAGI (reference sequence). V lost 8 bases to trimming and J lost 0 bases; unmatched junction nucleotides: 9. The CDR3 totals 16 residues. The protocol was immunoSEQ multiplex PCR, while the TCRdb copy is restricted to in-frame clones and leaves out a portion. The table shows about a million clones, with about three quarters occurring only once. Source material: memory CD4+ T cells sorted from blood. Documented subset: CD45RA-negative fraction. The chain links TRBV6-6 to TRBJ1-4, with 7 bases identical to TRBD1. This TCR derives from a young man in good health. For the CDR3, the DNA is TGTGCCAGCTCAGGGGGTTTGAGGGCAACTAATGAAAAACTGTTTTTT. It encodes CASSGGLRATNEKLFF.